This T cell receptor (beta chain) comes out of a study of regulatory T cells in long-lasting Graves disease. Looking at the study overall: Disease was considered persistent Graves' disease after over 5 years of antithyroid drugs (with positive TSH receptor antibodies).

The V segment lost 5 bases and the J segment 4 bases; nucleotides outside the gene matches: 9. The CDR3 runs 15 residues. Germline-derived CDR1 and CDR2 are KGHDR and SFDVKD. There are many counts of this clonotype. Antigen: not known. TCR beta libraries were built with iRepertoire HTBI primers and Arm-PCR of CDR3 regions. MiXCR, applied by TCRdb to the multiplex PCR reads, yields one record per CDR3 protein. The table lists 400,000 to 500,000 distinct CDR3 sequences, roughly 20% of them singletons. Specified time point: persistent/refractory GD, antithyroid drugs over 5 years with positive TRAb. TCR sequences were obtained from RNA taken from PBMCs. Findings and caveats of the study: It was peripheral blood alone, not thyroid tissue, that was studied. Possibly, too few samples lowered accuracy.

V gene TRBV24-1 combines with J gene TRBJ1-1; 7 bases are a match to TRBD1. Here the sequenced sample was peripheral blood mononuclear cells (PBMCs), taken when the disease was refractory, from a patient treated with antithyroid drugs. The clonotype comes from a female donor with Graves disease. DNA for the CDR3: TGTGCCACCAGTGGTTCGACAGGGAGGGGCACTGAAGCTTTCTTT. This encodes CATSGSTGRGTEAFF.